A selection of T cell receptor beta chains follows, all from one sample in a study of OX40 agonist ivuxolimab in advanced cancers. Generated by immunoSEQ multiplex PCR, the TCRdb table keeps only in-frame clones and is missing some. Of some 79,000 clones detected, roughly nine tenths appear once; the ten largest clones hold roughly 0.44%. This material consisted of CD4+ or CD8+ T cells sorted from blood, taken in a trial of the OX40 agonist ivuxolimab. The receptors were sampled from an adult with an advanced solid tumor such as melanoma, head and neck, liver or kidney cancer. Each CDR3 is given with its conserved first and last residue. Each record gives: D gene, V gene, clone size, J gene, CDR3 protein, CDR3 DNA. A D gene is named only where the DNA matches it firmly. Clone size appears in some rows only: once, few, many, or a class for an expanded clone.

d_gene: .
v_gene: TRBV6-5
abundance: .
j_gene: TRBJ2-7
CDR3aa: CASSYSLSSSYEQYF
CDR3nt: TGTGCCAGCAGTTACTCACTCAGCTCATCCTACGAGCAGTACTTC

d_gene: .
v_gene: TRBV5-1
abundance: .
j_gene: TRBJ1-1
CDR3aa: CASSLVGMNTEAFF
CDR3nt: TGCGCCAGCAGCTTGGTCGGGATGAACACTGAAGCTTTCTTT

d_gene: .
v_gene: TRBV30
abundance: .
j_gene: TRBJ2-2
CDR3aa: CAWRPLPANTGELFF
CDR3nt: TGTGCCTGGAGGCCTCTACCGGCGAACACCGGGGAGCTGTTTTTT

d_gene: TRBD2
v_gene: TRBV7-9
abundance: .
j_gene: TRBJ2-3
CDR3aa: CASSPAIAGGTDTQYF
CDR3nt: TGTGCCAGCAGCCCGGCGATAGCGGGAGGAACAGATACGCAGTATTTT

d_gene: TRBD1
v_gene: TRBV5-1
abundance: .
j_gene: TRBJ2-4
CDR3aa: CASSLAGRRGNIQYF
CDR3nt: TGCGCCAGCAGCTTGGCGGGCCGCAGGGGGAACATTCAGTACTTC

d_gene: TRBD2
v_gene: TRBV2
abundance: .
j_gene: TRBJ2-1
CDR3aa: CASSIAGAVSEQFF
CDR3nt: TGTGCCAGCAGCATAGCGGGAGCGGTTTCTGAGCAGTTCTTC

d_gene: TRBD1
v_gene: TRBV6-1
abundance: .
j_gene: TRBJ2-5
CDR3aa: CASIRTGQETQYF
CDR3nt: TGTGCCAGCATTAGGACAGGGCAGGAGACCCAGTACTTC

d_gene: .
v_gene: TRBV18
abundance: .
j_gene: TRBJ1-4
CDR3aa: CASSPMGETNEKLFF
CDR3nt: TGTGCCAGCTCACCAATGGGGGAAACTAATGAAAAACTGTTTTTT

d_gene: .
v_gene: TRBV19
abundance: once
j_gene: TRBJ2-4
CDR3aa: CASSTSTGPLNF
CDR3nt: TGTGCCAGTAGTACATCCACAGGGCCGCTAAACTTC

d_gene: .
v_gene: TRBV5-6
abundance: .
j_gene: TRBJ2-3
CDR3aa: CASSLRGGQRRDTQYF
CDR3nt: TGTGCCAGCAGCCTTAGGGGTGGTCAGCGTCGTGATACGCAGTATTTT

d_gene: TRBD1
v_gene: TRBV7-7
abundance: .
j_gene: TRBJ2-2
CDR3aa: CASSLYPPGGTGELFF
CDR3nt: TGTGCCAGCAGCTTATATCCCCCAGGGGGCACCGGGGAGCTGTTTTTT

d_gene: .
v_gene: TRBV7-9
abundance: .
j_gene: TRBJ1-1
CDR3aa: CASSPSGAGFSFAFF
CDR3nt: TGTGCCAGCAGCCCGAGTGGGGCCGGTTTTAGTTTTGCTTTCTTT

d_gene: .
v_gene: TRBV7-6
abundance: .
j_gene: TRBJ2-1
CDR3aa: CASSLAGGSSNEQFF
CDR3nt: TGTGCCAGCAGCTTAGCGGGAGGTTCCTCCAATGAGCAGTTCTTC

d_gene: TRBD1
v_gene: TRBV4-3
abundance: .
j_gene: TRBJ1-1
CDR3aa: CASSQAGYRGRNTEAFF
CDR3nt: TGCGCCAGCAGCCAAGCCGGTTACAGGGGGAGAAACACTGAAGCTTTCTTT

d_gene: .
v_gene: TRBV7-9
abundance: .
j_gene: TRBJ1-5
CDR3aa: CASSPGTGSNQPQHF
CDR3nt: TGTGCCAGCAGTCCAGGAACCGGGAGCAATCAGCCCCAGCATTTT

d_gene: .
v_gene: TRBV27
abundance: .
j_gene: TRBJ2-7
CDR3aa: CASSLSMGAYEQYF
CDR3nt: TGTGCCAGCAGTTTATCAATGGGGGCCTACGAGCAGTACTTC

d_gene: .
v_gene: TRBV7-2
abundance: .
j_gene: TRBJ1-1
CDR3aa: CASSLGLDSTEAFF
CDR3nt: TGTGCCAGCAGCTTGGGTCTTGATTCCACTGAAGCTTTCTTT

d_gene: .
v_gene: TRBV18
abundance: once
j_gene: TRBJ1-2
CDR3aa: CASSPPNQQANYGYTF
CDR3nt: TGTGCCAGCTCACCACCGAATCAGCAAGCTAACTATGGCTACACCTTC

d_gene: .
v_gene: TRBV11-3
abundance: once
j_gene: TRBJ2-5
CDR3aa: CASSPGVRVQETQYF
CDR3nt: TGTGCCAGCAGCCCAGGAGTCAGGGTTCAAGAGACCCAGTACTTC

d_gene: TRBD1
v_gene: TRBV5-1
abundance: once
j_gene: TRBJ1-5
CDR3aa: CASSSTTGGGQPQHF
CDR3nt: TGCGCCAGCAGCAGCACCACAGGGGGCGGTCAGCCCCAGCATTTT

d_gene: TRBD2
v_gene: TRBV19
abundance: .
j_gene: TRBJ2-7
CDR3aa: CASSSPMGGSTHEQYF
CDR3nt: TGTGCCAGTAGTAGCCCCATGGGCGGGAGTACCCACGAGCAGTACTTC

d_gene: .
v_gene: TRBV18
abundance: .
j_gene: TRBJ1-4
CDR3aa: CASSPRTTTNEKLFF
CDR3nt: TGTGCCAGCTCACCAAGGACCACAACTAATGAAAAACTGTTTTTT

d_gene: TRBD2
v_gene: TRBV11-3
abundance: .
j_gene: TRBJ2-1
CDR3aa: CASSTSGSFYNEQFF
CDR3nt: TGTGCCAGCAGTACTAGCGGGAGTTTCTACAATGAGCAGTTCTTC

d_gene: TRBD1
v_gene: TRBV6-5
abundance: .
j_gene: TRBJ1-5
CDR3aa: CASSRQGVQPQHF
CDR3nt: TGTGCCAGCAGTCGACAGGGGGTCCAGCCCCAGCATTTT

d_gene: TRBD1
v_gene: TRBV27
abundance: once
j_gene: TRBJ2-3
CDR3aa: CASSPYVGQGAVDTQYF
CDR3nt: TGTGCCAGCAGCCCTTACGTAGGACAGGGGGCAGTAGATACGCAGTATTTT

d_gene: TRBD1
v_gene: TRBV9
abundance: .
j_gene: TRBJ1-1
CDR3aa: CASSEGGQGRTEAFF
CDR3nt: TGTGCCAGCAGCGAGGGGGGACAGGGGAGAACTGAAGCTTTCTTT

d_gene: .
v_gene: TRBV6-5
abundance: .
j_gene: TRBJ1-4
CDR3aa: CASSYNSRGILEKPFF
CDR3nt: TGTGCCAGCAGTTACAACAGCAGGGGAATCTTGGAAAAACCGTTTTTT

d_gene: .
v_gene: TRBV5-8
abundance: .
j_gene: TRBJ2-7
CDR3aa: CASSGLTGSYEQYF
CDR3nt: TGTGCCAGCAGCGGATTGACAGGCTCCTACGAGCAGTACTTC

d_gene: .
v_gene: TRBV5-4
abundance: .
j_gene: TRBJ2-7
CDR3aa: CASSFASSYEQYF
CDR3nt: TGTGCCAGCAGCTTCGCTAGCAGCTACGAGCAGTACTTC

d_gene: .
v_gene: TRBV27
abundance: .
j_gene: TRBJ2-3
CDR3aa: CASSSHRDYTQYF
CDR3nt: TGTGCCAGCAGTTCCCACCGGGATTATACGCAGTATTTT

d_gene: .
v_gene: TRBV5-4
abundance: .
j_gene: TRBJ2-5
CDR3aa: CASSLGAGRGQETQYF
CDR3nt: TGTGCCAGCAGCTTAGGGGCCGGTAGGGGTCAAGAGACCCAGTACTTC

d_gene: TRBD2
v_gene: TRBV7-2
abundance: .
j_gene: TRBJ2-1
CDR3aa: CASSLALAGGGYNEQFF
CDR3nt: TGTGCCAGCAGCTTAGCTTTGGCGGGAGGAGGATACAATGAGCAGTTCTTC